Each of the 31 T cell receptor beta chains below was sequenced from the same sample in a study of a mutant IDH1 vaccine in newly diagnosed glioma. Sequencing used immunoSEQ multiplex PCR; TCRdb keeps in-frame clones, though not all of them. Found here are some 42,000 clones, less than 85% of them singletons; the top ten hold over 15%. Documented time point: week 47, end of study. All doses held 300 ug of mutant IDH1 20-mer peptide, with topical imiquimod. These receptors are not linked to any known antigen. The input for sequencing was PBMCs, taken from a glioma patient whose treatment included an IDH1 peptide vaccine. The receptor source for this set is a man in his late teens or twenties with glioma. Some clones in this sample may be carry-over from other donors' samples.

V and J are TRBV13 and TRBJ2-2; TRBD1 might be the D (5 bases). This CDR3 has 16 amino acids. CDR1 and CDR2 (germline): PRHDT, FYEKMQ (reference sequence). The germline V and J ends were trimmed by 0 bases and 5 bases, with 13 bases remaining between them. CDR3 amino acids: CASSLGIEGETGELFF. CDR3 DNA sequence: TGTGCCAGCAGCTTAGGAATCGAAGGGGAAACCGGGGAGCTGTTTTTT.

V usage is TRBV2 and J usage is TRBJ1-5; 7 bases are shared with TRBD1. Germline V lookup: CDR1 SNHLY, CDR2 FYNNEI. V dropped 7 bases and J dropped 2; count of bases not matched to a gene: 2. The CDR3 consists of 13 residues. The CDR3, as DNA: TGTGCCAGCAATCAGGGGGGCAATCAGCCCCAGCATTTT. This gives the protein CASNQGGNQPQHF.

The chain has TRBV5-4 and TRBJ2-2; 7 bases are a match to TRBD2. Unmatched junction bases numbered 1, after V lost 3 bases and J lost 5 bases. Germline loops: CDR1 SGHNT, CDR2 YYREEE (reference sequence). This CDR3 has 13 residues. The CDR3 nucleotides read TGTGCCAGCAGCTGGGGGGGAACCGGGGAGCTGTTTTTT. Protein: CASSWGGTGELFF. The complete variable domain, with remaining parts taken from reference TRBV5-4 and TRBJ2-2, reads ETGVTQSPTHLIKTRGQQVTLRCSSQSGHNTVSWYQQALGQGPQFIFQYYREEENGRGNFPPRFSGLQFPNYSSELNVNALELDDSALYLCASSWGGTGELFFGEGSRLTVL.

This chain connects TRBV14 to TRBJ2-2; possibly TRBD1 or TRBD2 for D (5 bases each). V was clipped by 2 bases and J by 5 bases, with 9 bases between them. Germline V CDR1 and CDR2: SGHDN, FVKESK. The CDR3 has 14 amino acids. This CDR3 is CASSQYWGTGELFF. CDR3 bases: TGTGCCAGCAGCCAATATTGGGGGACCGGGGAGCTGTTTTTT.

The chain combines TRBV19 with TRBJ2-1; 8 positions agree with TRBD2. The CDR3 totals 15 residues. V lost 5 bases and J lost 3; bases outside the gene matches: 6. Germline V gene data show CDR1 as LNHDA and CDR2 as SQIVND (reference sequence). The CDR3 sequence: CASSPLGTSYNEQFF. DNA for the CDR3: TGTGCCAGTAGTCCCCTCGGGACTAGCTACAATGAGCAGTTCTTC.

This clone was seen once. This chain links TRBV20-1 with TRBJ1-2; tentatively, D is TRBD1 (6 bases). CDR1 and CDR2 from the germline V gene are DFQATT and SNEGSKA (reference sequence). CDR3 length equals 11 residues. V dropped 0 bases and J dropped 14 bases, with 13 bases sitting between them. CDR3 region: CSARDAQRGTF. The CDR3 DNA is TGCAGTGCTAGAGATGCACAGAGGGGGACCTTC.

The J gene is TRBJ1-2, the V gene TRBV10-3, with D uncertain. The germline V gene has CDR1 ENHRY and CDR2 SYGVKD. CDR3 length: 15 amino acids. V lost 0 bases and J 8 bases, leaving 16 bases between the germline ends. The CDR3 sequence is CAISESSRNAYGYTF. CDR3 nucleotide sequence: TGTGCCATCAGTGAGTCTTCAAGGAATGCGTACGGCTACACCTTC.

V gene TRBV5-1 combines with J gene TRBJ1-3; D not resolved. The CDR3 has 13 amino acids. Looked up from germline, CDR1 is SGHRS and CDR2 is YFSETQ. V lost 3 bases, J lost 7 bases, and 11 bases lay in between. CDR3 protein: CASSSGRGNTIYF. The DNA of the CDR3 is TGCGCCAGCAGCTCCGGACGGGGTAACACCATATATTTT.

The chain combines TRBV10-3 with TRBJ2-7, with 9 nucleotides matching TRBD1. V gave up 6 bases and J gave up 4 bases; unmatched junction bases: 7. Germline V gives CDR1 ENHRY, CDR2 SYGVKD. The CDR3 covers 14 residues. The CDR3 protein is CAISAGQGGYEQYF. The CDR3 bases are TGTGCCATCAGCGCGGGACAGGGAGGGTACGAGCAGTACTTC.

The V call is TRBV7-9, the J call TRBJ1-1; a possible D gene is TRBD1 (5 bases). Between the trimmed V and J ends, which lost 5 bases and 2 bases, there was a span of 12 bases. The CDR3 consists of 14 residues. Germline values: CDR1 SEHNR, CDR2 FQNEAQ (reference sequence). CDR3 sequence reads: CASSADTINTEAFF. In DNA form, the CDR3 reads TGTGCCAGCAGCGCGGACACCATTAACACTGAAGCTTTCTTT.

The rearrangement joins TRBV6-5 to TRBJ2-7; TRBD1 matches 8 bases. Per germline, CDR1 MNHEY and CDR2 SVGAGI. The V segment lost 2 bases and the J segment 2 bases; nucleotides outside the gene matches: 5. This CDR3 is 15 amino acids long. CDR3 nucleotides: TGTGCCAGCAGTTACATGGGACAGGATCCCTACGAGCAGTACTTC. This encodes CASSYMGQDPYEQYF.

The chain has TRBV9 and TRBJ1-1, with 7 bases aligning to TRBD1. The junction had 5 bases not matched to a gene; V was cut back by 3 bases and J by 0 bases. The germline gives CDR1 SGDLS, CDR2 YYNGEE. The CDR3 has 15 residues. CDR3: CASSARQGMNTEAFF. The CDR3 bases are TGTGCCAGCAGCGCCCGACAGGGAATGAACACTGAAGCTTTCTTT. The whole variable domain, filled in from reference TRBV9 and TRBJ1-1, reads DSGVTQTPKHLITATGQRVTLRCSPRSGDLSVYWYQQSLDQGLQFLIQYYNGEERAKGNILERFSAQQFPDLHSELNLSSLELGDSALYFCASSARQGMNTEAFFGQGTRLTVV.

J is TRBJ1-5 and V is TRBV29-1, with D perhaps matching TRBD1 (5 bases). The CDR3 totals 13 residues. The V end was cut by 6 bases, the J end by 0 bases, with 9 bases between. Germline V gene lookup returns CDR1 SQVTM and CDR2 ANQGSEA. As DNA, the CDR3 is TGCAGCGTACAGGAGAATAGCAATCAGCCCCAGCATTTT. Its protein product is CSVQENSNQPQHF.

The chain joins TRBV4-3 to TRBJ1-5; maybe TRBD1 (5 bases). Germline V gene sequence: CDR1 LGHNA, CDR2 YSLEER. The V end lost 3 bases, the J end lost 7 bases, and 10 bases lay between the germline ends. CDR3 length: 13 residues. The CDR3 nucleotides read TGCGCCAGCAGCCAGAAAAGGGGACAGCCCCAGCATTTT. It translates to CASSQKRGQPQHF.

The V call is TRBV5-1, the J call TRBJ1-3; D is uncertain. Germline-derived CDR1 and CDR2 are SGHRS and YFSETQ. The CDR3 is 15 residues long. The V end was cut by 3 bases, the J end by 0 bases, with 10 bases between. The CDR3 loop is CASSSRPSSGNTIYF. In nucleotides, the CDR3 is TGCGCCAGCAGCTCAAGACCTAGCTCTGGAAACACCATATATTTT.

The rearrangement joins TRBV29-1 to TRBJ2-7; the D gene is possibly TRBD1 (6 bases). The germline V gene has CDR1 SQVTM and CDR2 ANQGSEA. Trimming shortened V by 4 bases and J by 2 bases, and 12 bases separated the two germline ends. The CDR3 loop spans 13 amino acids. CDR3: CSVVLRGPYEQYF. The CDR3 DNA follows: TGCAGCGTTGTCCTCAGGGGCCCCTACGAGCAGTACTTC.

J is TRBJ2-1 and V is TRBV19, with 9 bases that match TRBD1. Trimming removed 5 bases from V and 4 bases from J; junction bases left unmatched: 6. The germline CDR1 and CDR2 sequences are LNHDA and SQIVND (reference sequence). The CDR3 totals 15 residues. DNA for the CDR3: TGTGCCAGTAGTCGGGACAGGGCGAGGTACAATGAGCAGTTCTTC. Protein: CASSRDRARYNEQFF.

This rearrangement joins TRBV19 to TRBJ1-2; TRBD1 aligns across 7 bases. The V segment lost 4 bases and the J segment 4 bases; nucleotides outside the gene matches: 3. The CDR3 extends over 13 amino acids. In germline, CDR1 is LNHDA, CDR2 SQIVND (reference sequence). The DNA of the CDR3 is TGTGCCAGTAGTACGACAGGGTTCTATGGCTACACCTTC. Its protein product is CASSTTGFYGYTF.

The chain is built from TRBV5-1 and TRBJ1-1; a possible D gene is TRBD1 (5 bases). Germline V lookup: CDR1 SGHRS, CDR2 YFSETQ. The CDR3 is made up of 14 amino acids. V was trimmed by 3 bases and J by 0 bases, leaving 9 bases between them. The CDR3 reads CASSSRGMNTEAFF. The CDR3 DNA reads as TGCGCCAGCAGCTCCCGGGGGATGAACACTGAAGCTTTCTTT.

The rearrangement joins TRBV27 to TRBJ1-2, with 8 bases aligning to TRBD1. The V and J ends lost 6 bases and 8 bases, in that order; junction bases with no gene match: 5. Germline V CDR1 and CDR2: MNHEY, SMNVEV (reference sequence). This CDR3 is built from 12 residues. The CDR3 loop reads CASRTTGAGYTF. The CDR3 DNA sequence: TGTGCCAGCAGGACGACAGGGGCAGGCTACACCTTC.

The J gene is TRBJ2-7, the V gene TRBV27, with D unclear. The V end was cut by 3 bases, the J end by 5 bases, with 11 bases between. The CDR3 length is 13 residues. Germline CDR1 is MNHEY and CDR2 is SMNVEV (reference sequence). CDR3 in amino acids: CASSFGEMDEQYF. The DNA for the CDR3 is TGTGCCAGCAGTTTTGGTGAAATGGACGAGCAGTACTTC.

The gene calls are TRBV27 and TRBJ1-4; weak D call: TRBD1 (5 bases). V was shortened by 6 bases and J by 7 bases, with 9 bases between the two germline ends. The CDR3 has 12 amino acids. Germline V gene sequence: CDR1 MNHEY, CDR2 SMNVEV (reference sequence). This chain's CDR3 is CASRGTAEKLFF. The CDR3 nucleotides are TGTGCCAGCAGAGGGACGGCTGAAAAACTGTTTTTT.

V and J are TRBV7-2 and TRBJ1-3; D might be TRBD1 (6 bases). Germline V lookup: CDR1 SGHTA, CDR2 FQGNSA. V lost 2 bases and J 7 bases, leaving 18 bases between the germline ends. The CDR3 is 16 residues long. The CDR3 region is CASSLIQGGVGNTIYF. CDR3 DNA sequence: TGTGCCAGCAGCTTAATACAGGGTGGAGTGGGTAACACCATATATTTT.

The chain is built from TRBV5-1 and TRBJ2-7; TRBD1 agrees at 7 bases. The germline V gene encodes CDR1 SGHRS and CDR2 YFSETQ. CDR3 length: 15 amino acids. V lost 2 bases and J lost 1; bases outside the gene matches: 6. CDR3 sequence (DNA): TGCGCCAGCAGCTTTGGGACAGTCAAATCCTACGAGCAGTACTTC. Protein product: CASSFGTVKSYEQYF.

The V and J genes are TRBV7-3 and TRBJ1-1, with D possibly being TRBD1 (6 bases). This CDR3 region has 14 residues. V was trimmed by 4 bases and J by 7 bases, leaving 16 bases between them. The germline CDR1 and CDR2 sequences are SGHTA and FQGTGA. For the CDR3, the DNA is TGTGCCAGCAGCTCACAGGGTGGGTTCGGTGAAGCTTTCTTT. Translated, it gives CASSSQGGFGEAFF.

The CDR3 bases are TGCGCCAGCAGCATGGGACTAGCGGGGAACGAGCAGTACTTC. Residues: CASSMGLAGNEQYF. The chain is built from TRBV5-1 and TRBJ2-7; 13 bases map to TRBD2. CDR1 and CDR2 from the germline V gene are SGHRS and YFSETQ. V was clipped by 4 bases and J by 5 bases; unmatched bases: 3. This CDR3 spans 14 amino acids.

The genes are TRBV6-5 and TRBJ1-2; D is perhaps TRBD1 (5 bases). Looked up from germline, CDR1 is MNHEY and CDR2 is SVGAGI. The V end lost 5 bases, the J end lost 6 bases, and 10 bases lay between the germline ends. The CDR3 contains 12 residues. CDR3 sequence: CASSDSLDGYTF. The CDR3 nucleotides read TGTGCCAGCAGTGACAGTCTCGATGGCTACACCTTC.

The chain's CDR3 is CASSLMATSGLTGELFF. In DNA form, the CDR3 reads TGTGCCAGCAGCTTAATGGCTACTAGCGGGCTCACCGGGGAGCTGTTTTTT. J is TRBJ2-2 and V is TRBV7-2, with 9 bases that match TRBD2. V was pared by 2 bases and J by 4 bases, with 8 bases of the junction left unmatched. The germline gives CDR1 SGHTA, CDR2 FQGNSA. The CDR3 totals 17 residues.

The CDR3 loop is CASSQDQGFAEAFF. The CDR3 bases are TGCGCCAGCAGCCAAGATCAGGGGTTTGCTGAAGCTTTCTTT. This sequence joins TRBV4-1 and TRBJ1-1; possible D gene TRBD1, 6 bases. V was cut by 0 bases and J by 6 bases, with 11 bases left in between. The CDR3 length is 14 residues. The germline CDR1 and CDR2 sequences are MGHRA and YSYEKL.

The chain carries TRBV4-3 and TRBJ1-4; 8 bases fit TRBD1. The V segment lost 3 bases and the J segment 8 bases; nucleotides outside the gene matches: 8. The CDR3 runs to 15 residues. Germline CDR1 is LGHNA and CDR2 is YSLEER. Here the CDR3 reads CASSHDRGRGEKLFF. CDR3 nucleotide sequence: TGCGCCAGCAGCCACGACAGGGGCAGGGGGGAAAAACTGTTTTTT.

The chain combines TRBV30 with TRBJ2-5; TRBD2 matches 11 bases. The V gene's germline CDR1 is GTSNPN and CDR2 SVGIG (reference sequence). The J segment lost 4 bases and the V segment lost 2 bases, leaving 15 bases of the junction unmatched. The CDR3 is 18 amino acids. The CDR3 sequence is CAWSSGEIAGGLLETQYF. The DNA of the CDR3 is TGTGCCTGGAGTTCCGGGGAAATAGCGGGGGGGCTTCTAGAGACCCAGTACTTC.